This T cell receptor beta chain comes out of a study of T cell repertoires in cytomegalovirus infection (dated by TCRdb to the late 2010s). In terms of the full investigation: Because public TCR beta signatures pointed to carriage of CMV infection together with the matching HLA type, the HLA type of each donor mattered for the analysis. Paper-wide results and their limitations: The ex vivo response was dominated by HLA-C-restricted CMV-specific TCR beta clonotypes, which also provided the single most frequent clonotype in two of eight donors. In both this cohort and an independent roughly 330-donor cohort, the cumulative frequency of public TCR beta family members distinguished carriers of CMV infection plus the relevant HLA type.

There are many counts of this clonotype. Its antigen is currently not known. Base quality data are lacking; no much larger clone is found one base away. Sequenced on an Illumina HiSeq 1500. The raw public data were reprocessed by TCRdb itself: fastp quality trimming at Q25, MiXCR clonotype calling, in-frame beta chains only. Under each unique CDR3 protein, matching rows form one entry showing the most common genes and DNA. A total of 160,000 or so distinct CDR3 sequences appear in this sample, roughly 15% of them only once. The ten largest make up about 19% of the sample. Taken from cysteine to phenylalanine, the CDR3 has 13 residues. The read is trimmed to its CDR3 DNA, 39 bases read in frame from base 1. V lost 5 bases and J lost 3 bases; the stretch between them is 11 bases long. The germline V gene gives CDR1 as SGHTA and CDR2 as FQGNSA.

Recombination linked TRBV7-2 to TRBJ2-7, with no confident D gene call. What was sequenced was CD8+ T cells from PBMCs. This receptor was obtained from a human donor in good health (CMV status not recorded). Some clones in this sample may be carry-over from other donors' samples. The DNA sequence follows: TGTGCCAGCAGCCCCGGTCTTTACTACGAGCAGTACTTC. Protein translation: CASSPGLYYEQYF.